This TCR beta chain is from a study of identical twins. TCRdb itself ran the 5' RACE reads through MiXCR, one entry per CDR3 protein. The sample records over 250,000 distinct CDR3 sequences, just under 9.5% being singletons. The length of the CDR3 is 13 residues. Trimming took off 0 bases at V and 6 bases at J, with 8 bases between the two ends. Germline CDR1 and CDR2: MNHNY and SVGAGI (reference sequence). This clonotype has more than one count but fewer than ten. These records were also assigned to another study, of yellow fever vaccine responses in identical twins.

The sequence was collected from a woman under 30 in good health. The rearrangement uses TRBV6-6 and TRBJ1-1; a possible D gene is TRBD1 (5 bases). Sample: CD8+ T cells sorted from blood. CDR3 sequence reads: CASSYSGGAEAFF. The DNA of the CDR3 is TGTGCCAGCAGTTACTCGGGAGGGGCTGAAGCTTTCTTT.